These 6 T cell receptor beta chains originate from one sample sequenced in a study of cytomegalovirus exposure and HLA in healthy donors. Primers included in the PCR were 60 Vbeta and 13 Jbeta primers. Repertoires were generated with immunoSEQ multiplex PCR, while TCRdb's copy carries only in-frame clones and drops some. The data hold some 140,000 clones, with 65% to 75% observed a single time. The specimen was PBMCs. Receptor source: a man younger than 40 in good health and CMV-seronegative.

The V and J genes are TRBV4-2 and TRBJ2-5, with 9 bases that match TRBD2. The germline CDR1 and CDR2 sequences are LGHNA and YNFKEQ. Germline trimming cut 0 bases from V and 3 bases from J; bases unmatched to any gene: 8. This CDR3 has 17 amino acids. CDR3: CASSQDLSGGFEETQYF. The CDR3 region has the DNA TGTGCCAGCAGCCAAGATCTGAGCGGGGGGTTCGAAGAGACCCAGTACTTC.

As regards this clone: Other DNA sequences in this sample translate to the same CDR3. J is TRBJ1-1 and V is TRBV28; D remains unclear. This CDR3 comprises 12 residues. Per the germline V gene, CDR1 is MDHEN and CDR2 is SYDVKM. V gave up 3 bases and J gave up 2 bases, with 4 bases separating them. CDR3 nucleotide sequence: TGTGCCAGCAGTTTTCGTAACACTGAAGCTTTCTTT. Translation gives CASSFRNTEAFF. The entire variable domain, with the rest obtained from reference TRBV28 and TRBJ1-1, is as follows: DVKVTQSSRYLVKRTGEKVFLECVQDMDHENMFWYRQDPGLGLRLIYFSYDVKMKEKGDIPEGYSVSREKKERFSLILESASTNQTSMYLCASSFRNTEAFFGQGTRLTVV.

The chain uses TRBV27 and TRBJ2-7; D gene ambiguous. V was cut by 3 bases and J by 1 base, with 7 bases left in between. The V gene's germline CDR1 is MNHEY and CDR2 SMNVEV (reference sequence). The CDR3 runs 13 residues. Written as DNA, the CDR3 is TGTGCCAGCAGTTTGACTGGGTCCTACGAGCAGTACTTC. Its translation is CASSLTGSYEQYF.

This rearrangement joins TRBV10-3 to TRBJ1-4; possibly TRBD1 for D (5 bases). The V and J ends lost 3 bases and 2 bases respectively, with 10 bases between them. The CDR3 sequence is 15 residues long. Germline V gene data show CDR1 as ENHRY and CDR2 as SYGVKD. The CDR3 sequence is CAISEGVGTNEKLFF. In DNA form, the CDR3 reads TGTGCCATCAGTGAAGGGGTCGGGACTAATGAAAAACTGTTTTTT.

This sequence joins TRBV6-6 and TRBJ2-5; 7 nucleotides match TRBD2. Germline V lookup: CDR1 MNHNY, CDR2 SVGAGI (reference sequence). Trimming took 2 bases from V and 5 from J; bases not matched to a gene: 8. This CDR3 is built from 15 residues. CDR3 residues: CASSYLREGWETQYF. The CDR3 DNA reads TGTGCCAGCAGTTACCTCAGGGAGGGCTGGGAGACCCAGTACTTC.

The chain employs TRBV7-9 and TRBJ2-5, with TRBD2 matching over 13 bases. The J call may be incorrect, as the DNA end agrees better with TRBJ2-7. Germline values: CDR1 SEHNR, CDR2 FQNEAQ (reference sequence). CDR3 length equals 16 residues. Here the CDR3 reads CASSRSEGLAGNEQYF. CDR3 sequence (DNA): TGTGCCAGCAGCCGTTCCGAGGGACTAGCGGGGAACGAGCAGTACTTC.